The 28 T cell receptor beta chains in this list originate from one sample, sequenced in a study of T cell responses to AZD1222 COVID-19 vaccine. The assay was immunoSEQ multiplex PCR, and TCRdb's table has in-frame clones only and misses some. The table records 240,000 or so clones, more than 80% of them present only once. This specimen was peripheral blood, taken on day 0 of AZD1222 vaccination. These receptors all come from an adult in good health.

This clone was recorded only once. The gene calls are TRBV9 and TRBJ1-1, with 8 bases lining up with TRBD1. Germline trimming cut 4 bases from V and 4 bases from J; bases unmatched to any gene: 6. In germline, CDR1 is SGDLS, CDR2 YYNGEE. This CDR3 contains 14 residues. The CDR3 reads CASSFGQGGTEAFF. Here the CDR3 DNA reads TGTGCCAGCAGCTTTGGACAGGGTGGCACTGAAGCTTTCTTT.

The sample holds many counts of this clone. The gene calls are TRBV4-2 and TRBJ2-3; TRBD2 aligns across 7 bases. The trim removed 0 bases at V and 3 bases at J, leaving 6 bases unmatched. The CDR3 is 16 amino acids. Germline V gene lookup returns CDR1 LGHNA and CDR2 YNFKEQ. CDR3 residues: CASSQDKASGTDTQYF. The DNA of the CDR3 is TGTGCCAGCAGCCAAGATAAGGCTAGCGGAACAGATACGCAGTATTTT.

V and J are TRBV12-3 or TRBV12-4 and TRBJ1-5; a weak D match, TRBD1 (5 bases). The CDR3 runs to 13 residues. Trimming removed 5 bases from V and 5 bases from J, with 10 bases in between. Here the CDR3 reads CASSGEGYQPQHF. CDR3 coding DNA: TGTGCCAGCAGTGGGGAGGGGTATCAGCCCCAGCATTTT.

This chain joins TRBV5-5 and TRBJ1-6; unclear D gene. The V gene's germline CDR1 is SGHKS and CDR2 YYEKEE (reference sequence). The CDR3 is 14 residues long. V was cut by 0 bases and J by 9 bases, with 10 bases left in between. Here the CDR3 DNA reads TGTGCCAGCAGCTTGGGAGGAGCGGGTTCACCCCTCCACTTT. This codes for CASSLGGAGSPLHF.

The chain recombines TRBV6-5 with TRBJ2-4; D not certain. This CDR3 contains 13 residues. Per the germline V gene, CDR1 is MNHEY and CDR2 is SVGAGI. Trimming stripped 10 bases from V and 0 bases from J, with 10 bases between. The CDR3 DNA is TGTGCCACCACGGCAAGAGCCAAAAACATTCAGTACTTC. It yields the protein CATTARAKNIQYF.

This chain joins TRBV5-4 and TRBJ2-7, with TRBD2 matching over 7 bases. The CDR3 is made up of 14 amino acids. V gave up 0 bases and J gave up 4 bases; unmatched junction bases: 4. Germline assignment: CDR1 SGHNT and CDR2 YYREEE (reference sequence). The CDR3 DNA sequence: TGTGCCAGCAGCTTGGGGGGGGGACTATACGAGCAGTACTTC. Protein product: CASSLGGGLYEQYF.

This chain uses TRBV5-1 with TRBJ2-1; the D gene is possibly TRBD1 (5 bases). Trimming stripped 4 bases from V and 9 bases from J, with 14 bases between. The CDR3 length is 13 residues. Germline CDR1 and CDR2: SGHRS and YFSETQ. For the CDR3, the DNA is TGCGCCAGCAGCGCGTACAGGCCCATTGAGCAGTTCTTC. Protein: CASSAYRPIEQFF.

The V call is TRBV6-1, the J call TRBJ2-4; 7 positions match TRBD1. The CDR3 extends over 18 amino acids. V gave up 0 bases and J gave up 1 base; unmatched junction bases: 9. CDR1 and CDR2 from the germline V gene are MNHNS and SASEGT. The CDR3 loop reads CASSEAPPTGLAKNIQYF. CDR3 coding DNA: TGTGCCAGCAGTGAAGCCCCCCCGACAGGGTTGGCCAAAAACATTCAGTACTTC.

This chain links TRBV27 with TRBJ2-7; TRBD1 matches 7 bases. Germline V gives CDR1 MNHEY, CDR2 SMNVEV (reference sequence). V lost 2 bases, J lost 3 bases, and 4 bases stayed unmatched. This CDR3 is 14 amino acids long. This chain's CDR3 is CASSLGQGDYEQYF. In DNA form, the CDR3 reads TGTGCCAGCAGTTTAGGGCAGGGGGACTACGAGCAGTACTTC.

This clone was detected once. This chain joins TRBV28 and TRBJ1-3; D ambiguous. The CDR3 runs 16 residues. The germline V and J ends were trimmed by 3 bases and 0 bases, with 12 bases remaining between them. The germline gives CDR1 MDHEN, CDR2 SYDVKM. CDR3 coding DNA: TGTGCCAGCAGTTTCCCCCCCTCCCTCTCTGGAAACACCATATATTTT. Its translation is CASSFPPSLSGNTIYF.

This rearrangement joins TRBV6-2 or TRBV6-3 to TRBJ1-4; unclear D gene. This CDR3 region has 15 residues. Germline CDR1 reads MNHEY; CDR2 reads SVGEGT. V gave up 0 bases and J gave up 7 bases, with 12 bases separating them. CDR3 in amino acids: CASSYSRDRGEKLFF. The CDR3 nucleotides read TGTGCCAGCAGTTACTCGCGTGACCGAGGTGAAAAACTGTTTTTT.

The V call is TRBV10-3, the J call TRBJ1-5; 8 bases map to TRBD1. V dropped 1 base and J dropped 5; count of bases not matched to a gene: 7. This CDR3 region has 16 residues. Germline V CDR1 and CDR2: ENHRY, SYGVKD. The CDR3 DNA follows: TGTGCCATCAGTGAGTTCATGGACAGGGCAGATCAGCCCCAGCATTTT. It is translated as CAISEFMDRADQPQHF.

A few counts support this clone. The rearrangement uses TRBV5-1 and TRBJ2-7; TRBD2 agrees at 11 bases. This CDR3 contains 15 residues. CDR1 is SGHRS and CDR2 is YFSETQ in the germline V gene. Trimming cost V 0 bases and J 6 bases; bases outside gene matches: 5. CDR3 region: CASSLVLAGESEQYF. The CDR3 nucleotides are TGCGCCAGCAGCTTGGTACTAGCGGGAGAATCCGAGCAGTACTTC. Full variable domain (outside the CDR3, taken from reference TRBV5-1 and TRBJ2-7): KAGVTQTPRYLIKTRGQQVTLSCSPISGHRSVSWYQQTPGQGLQFLFEYFSETQRNKGNFPGRFSGRQFSNSRSEMNVSTLELGDSALYLCASSLVLAGESEQYFGPGTRLTVT.

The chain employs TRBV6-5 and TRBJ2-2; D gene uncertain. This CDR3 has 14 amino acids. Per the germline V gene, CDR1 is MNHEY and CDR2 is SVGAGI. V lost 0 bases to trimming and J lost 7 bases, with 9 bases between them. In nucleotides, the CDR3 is TGTGCCAGCAGTTACTCCCCGGCCGGCGGGGAGCTGTTTTTT. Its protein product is CASSYSPAGGELFF.

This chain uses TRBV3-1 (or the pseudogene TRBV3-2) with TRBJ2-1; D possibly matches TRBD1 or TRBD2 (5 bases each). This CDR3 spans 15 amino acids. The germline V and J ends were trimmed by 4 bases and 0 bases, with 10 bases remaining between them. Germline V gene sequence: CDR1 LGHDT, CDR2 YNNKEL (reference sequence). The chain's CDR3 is CASSPGRISYNEQFF. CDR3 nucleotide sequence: TGTGCCAGCAGCCCGGGACGGATCTCCTACAATGAGCAGTTCTTC.

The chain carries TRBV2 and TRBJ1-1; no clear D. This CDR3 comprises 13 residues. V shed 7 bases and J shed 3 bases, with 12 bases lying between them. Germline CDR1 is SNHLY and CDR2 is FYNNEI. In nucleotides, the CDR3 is TGTGCCAGCACCGGGCAGGAAGACACTGAAGCTTTCTTT. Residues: CASTGQEDTEAFF.

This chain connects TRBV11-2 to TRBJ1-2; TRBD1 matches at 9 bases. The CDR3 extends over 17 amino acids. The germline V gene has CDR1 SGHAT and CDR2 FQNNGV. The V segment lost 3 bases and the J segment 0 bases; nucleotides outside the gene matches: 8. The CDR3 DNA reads TGTGCCAGCAGCTTTTCCGGGACAGGGATGGCTAACTATGGCTACACCTTC. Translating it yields CASSFSGTGMANYGYTF.

The CDR3 DNA sequence: TGTGCCAGCAGTTTAGCACGGTATGGCTACACCTTC. It translates to CASSLARYGYTF. This chain joins TRBV28 and TRBJ1-2; D is uncertain. V was cut by 2 bases and J by 5 bases, with 6 bases left in between. There are 12 residues in the CDR3. Germline assignment: CDR1 MDHEN and CDR2 SYDVKM.

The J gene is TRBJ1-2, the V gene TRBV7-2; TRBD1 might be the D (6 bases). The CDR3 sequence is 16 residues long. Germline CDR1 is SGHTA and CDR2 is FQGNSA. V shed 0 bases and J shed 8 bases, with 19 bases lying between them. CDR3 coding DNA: TGTGCCAGCAGCTTAGCAAAGGGGGGGGTGTCTTCCGGCTACACCTTC. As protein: CASSLAKGGVSSGYTF.

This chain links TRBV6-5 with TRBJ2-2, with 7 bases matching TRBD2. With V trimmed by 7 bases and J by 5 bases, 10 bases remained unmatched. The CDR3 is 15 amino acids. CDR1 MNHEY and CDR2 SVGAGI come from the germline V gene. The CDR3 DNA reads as TGTGCCAGCAATATTGGGAGGGCGCCTACCGGGGAGCTGTTTTTT. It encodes CASNIGRAPTGELFF.

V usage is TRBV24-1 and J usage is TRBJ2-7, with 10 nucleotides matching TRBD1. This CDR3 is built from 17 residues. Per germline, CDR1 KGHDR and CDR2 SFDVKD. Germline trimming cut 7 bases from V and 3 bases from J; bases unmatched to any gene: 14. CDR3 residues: CATSGPPGQGPIYEQYF. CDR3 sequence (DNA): TGTGCCACCAGCGGTCCTCCGGGACAGGGGCCCATCTACGAGCAGTACTTC.

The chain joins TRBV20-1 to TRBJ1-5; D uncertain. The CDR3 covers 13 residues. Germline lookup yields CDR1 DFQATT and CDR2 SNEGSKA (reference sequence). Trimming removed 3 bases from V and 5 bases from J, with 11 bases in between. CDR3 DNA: TGCAGTGCTAGTGCTGATACGTATCAGCCCCAGCATTTT. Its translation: CSASADTYQPQHF.

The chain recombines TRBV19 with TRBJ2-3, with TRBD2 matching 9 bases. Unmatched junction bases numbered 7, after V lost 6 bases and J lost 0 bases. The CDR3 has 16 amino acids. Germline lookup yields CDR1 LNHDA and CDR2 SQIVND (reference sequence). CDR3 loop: CASRPRLADSTDTQYF. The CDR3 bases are TGTGCCAGTAGACCTAGACTAGCGGATAGCACAGATACGCAGTATTTT.

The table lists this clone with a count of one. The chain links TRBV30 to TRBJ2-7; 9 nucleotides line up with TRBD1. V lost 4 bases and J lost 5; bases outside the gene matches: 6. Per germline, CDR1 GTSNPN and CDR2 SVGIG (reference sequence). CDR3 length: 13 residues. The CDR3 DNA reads TGTGCCTGGAACACCGGGACAGGGAACGAGCAGTACTTC. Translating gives CAWNTGTGNEQYF.

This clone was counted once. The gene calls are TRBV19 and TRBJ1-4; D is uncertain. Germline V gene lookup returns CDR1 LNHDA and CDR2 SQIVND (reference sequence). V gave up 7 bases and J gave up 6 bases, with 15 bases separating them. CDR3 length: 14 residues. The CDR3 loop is CASKVARSDEKLFF. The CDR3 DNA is TGTGCCAGTAAAGTGGCCCGGAGTGATGAAAAACTGTTTTTT.

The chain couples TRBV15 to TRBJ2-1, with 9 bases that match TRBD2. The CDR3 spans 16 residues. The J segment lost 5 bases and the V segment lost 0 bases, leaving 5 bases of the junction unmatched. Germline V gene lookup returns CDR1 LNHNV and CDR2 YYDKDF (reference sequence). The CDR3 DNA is TGTGCCACCAGCAGAGATGCTAGCGGGACAAACAATGAGCAGTTCTTC. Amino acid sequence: CATSRDASGTNNEQFF.

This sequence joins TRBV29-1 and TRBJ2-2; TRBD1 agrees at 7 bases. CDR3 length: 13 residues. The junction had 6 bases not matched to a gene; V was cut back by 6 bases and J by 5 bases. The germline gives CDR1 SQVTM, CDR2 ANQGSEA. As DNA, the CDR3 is TGCAGCGTCGGACAGGTTTCGACCGGGGAGCTGTTTTTT. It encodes CSVGQVSTGELFF.

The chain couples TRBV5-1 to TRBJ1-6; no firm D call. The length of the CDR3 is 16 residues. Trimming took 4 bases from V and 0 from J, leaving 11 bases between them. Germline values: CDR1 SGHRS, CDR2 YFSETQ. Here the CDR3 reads CASSLTPFSYNSPLHF. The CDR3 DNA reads TGCGCCAGCAGCCTGACACCGTTCTCCTATAATTCACCCCTCCACTTT.